Listed here are 23 T cell receptor beta chains from one sample, sequenced in a study of T cells expressing NK-cell markers. TCRdb re-called the 5' RACE reads and shows each CDR3 protein once, DNA omitted. Recorded for this sample: 400,000 to 450,000 distinct CDR3 sequences. Source material: blood T cells: a sorted CD56 or NKG2C T cell subset, CD4+ or CD8+ T cells, or bulk PBMC T cells (not recorded which). The receptors were sampled from a woman aged 18 to 69 in good health.

This chain connects TRBV3-1 to TRBJ1-1; the TRBD1 assignment by TCRdb is unverifiable without DNA. The CDR3 runs to 15 residues. Germline CDR1 reads LGHDT; CDR2 reads YNNKEL (reference sequence). Here the CDR3 reads CASFLRGQKNTEAFF.

The chain's CDR3 is CASSLGAGEDEAFF. The chain carries TRBV7-9 and TRBJ1-1; TCRdb calls TRBD1, which cannot be checked without DNA. CDR1 is SEHNR and CDR2 is FQNEAQ in the germline V gene (reference sequence). CDR3 size: 14 residues.

The V gene is TRBV27, the J gene TRBJ2-7; TCRdb's D gene call, TRBD2, goes unchecked for lack of DNA. The CDR3 has 16 amino acids. Germline V gives CDR1 MNHEY, CDR2 SMNVEV (reference sequence). This CDR3 is CASSPNLAVKDLEQYF.

V usage is TRBV12-3 or TRBV12-4 and J usage is TRBJ2-1; there is no DNA to check the TCRdb D call of TRBD1. The CDR3 sequence is 16 residues long. This CDR3 is CASRPTGTGSYNEQFF.

The CDR3 sequence: CSVARDGNSPLHF. This chain uses TRBV29-1 with TRBJ1-6. CDR1 is SQVTM, CDR2 ANQGSEA, per germline. The CDR3 covers 13 residues.

This chain uses TRBV6-2 or TRBV6-3 with TRBJ1-5; absent DNA, TCRdb's TRBD1 call cannot be checked. The CDR3 loop spans 14 amino acids. Germline V CDR1 and CDR2: MNHEY, SVGEGT. The CDR3 region is CASSRRQGIEPQHF.

The rearrangement joins TRBV18 to TRBJ2-5; TCRdb names TRBD2, which stays unverified in the absence of DNA. Looked up from germline, CDR1 is KGHSH and CDR2 is LQKENI. The CDR3 contains 14 residues. The CDR3 reads CASSPLPAGETQYF.

CDR3 amino acids: CASSVALAGEETQYF. This chain joins TRBV9 and TRBJ2-5; TCRdb selects TRBD2, and the lack of DNA leaves this call unchecked. Per germline, CDR1 SGDLS and CDR2 YYNGEE. The CDR3 runs 15 residues. The whole variable domain, filled in from reference TRBV9 and TRBJ2-5, reads DSGVTQTPKHLITATGQRVTLRCSPRSGDLSVYWYQQSLDQGLQFLIQYYNGEERAKGNILERFSAQQFPDLHSELNLSSLELGDSALYFCASSVALAGEETQYFGPGTRLLVL.

The rearrangement joins TRBV2 to TRBJ1-5; the TCRdb D gene call, TRBD1, has no DNA to confirm it. There are 14 residues in the CDR3. Germline V lookup: CDR1 SNHLY, CDR2 FYNNEI. CDR3 sequence reads: CASSGQGQGQPQHF.

This chain's CDR3 is CASRQVGTFHEQYF. The gene calls are TRBV7-2 and TRBJ2-7. Germline CDR1 reads SGHTA; CDR2 reads FQGNSA. The CDR3 runs 14 residues. Variable domain in full (rest from reference TRBV7-2 and TRBJ2-7): GAGVSQSPSNKVTEKGKDVELRCDPISGHTALYWYRQSLGQGLEFLIYFQGNSAPDKSGLPSDRFSAERTGGSVSTLTIQRTQQEDSAVYLCASRQVGTFHEQYFGPGTRLTVT.

The chain joins TRBV5-1 to TRBJ1-1; the TCRdb D gene call, TRBD1, has no DNA to confirm it. From germline, CDR1 is SGHRS and CDR2 YFSETQ. The CDR3 runs 15 residues. CDR3 sequence: CASSLYGGMNTEAFF.

This chain connects TRBV5-4 to TRBJ2-3; TCRdb picks TRBD1, but there is no DNA to check that call. CDR3 length equals 16 residues. From germline, CDR1 is SGHNT and CDR2 YYREEE (reference sequence). This CDR3 is CASSFNVGKGVDTQYF.

V and J are TRBV10-3 and TRBJ1-1. This CDR3 spans 11 amino acids. Looked up from germline, CDR1 is ENHRY and CDR2 is SYGVKD. CDR3 sequence reads: CAIRSNTEAFF.

The chain joins TRBV6-2 or TRBV6-3 to TRBJ2-2; with no DNA, the TCRdb D assignment of TRBD2 cannot be verified. This CDR3 is 15 amino acids long. CDR1 is MNHEY, CDR2 SVGEGT, per germline. This CDR3 is CASSRSGLNTGELFF.

The chain joins TRBV20-1 to TRBJ1-2; TCRdb indicates TRBD1, and absent DNA this call remains unverified. The CDR3 has 13 amino acids. Germline V lookup: CDR1 DFQATT, CDR2 SNEGSKA (reference sequence). CDR3 sequence: CSGTGGGNYGYTF.

The rearrangement joins TRBV12-3 or TRBV12-4 to TRBJ2-5; TCRdb returns TRBD1, unconfirmable since there is no DNA. This CDR3 comprises 15 residues. The CDR3 loop is CASSFSSGGGETQYF.

The rearrangement links TRBV29-1 to TRBJ2-7; no DNA is available, so the TRBD2 call from TCRdb remains unchecked. CDR3 length equals 14 residues. Germline V CDR1 and CDR2: SQVTM, ANQGSEA. This CDR3 is CSVVTSGSSYEQYF.

The V and J genes are TRBV9 and TRBJ1-6. Germline CDR1 and CDR2: SGDLS and YYNGEE. This CDR3 comprises 12 residues. The CDR3 sequence: CASSGNGSPLHF.

The CDR3 is CASSEHSGQGDNSPLHF. The V call is TRBV2, the J call TRBJ1-6; without DNA, the TCRdb call of TRBD1 cannot be checked. This CDR3 region has 17 residues. Per germline, CDR1 SNHLY and CDR2 FYNNEI.

The chain links TRBV5-4 to TRBJ2-3; with no DNA, the TCRdb D assignment of TRBD1 cannot be verified. The CDR3 runs to 17 residues. CDR1 is SGHNT and CDR2 is YYREEE in the germline V gene (reference sequence). CDR3 residues: CASSFAGGRPTTDTQYF. The full variable domain, with the rest looked up from reference TRBV5-4 and TRBJ2-3, is ETGVTQSPTHLIKTRGQQVTLRCSSQSGHNTVSWYQQALGQGPQFIFQYYREEENGRGNFPPRFSGLQFPNYSSELNVNALELDDSALYLCASSFAGGRPTTDTQYFGPGTRLTVL.

The genes are TRBV11-2 and TRBJ2-5; TCRdb selects TRBD2, and the lack of DNA leaves this call unchecked. The CDR3 covers 17 residues. CDR1 and CDR2 (germline): SGHAT, FQNNGV. The CDR3 sequence is CASSGVRLAGEGETQYF.

The CDR3 is CASSYSAGGKTDTQYF. The chain is built from TRBV6-5 and TRBJ2-3; without DNA, the TCRdb call of TRBD1 cannot be checked. Germline CDR1 MNHEY, CDR2 SVGAGI. The CDR3 runs to 16 residues.

The rearrangement joins TRBV7-3 to TRBJ1-6. CDR3 size: 15 residues. Per germline, CDR1 SGHTA and CDR2 FQGTGA. CDR3 loop: CASSSLGGGNSPLHF.